Presented here are 25 T cell receptor beta chains from one specimen sequenced in a study of blood T cell repertoires in COVID-19. TCRdb's table, derived via immunoSEQ multiplex PCR, lists solely in-frame clones and lacks some. The sample shows fewer than 110,000 clones, 85% of them seen only once. Sequencing was carried out using peripheral blood. Receptors were obtained from a woman aged 70-85 years with active or convalescent COVID-19.

The gene calls are TRBV11-2 and TRBJ2-5; D is possibly TRBD1 (8 bases). Germline CDR1 is SGHAT and CDR2 is FQNNGV. V dropped 3 bases and J dropped 4 bases, with 15 bases sitting between them. This CDR3 has 15 residues. Here the CDR3 reads CASSFGGGTGETQYF. The CDR3 coding sequence is TGTGCCAGCAGCTTCGGGGGAGGGACAGGAGAGACCCAGTACTTC.

Remarks on this clone: Since no conserved phenylalanine or tryptophan closes the CDR3, a read error is the likely cause. No DNA is shown, since the ends of the CDR3 on it are uncertain; the CDR3 is the one TCRdb lists. The CDR3 spells CASSLARQGRLFL. The V call is TRBV7-2, the J call TRBJ1-2; TRBD1, the table's D call, was not compared with the DNA. The CDR3 is made up of 13 amino acids, end residues included. Per germline, CDR1 SGHTA and CDR2 FQGNSA.

This chain uses TRBV30 with TRBJ2-3; 13 bases line up with TRBD2. This CDR3 is 14 amino acids long. Germline V CDR1 and CDR2: GTSNPN, SVGIG (reference sequence). V was clipped by 4 bases and J by 5 bases; unmatched bases: 3. CDR3 in DNA: TGTGCCTGGAAGGGACTAGCGGGAAGAGATACGCAGTATTTT. Encoded protein: CAWKGLAGRDTQYF.

This clone appeared a single time. The rearrangement joins TRBV12-3 or TRBV12-4 to TRBJ2-5, with TRBD1 identical over 7 bases. The CDR3 runs 13 residues. Germline trimming cut 7 bases from V and 4 bases from J; bases unmatched to any gene: 6. The CDR3 here is CASTSTGAETQYF. In DNA form, the CDR3 reads TGTGCCAGCACCTCAACAGGGGCAGAGACCCAGTACTTC.

This clone has just a few counts. The rearrangement links TRBV2 to TRBJ1-5; a possible D gene is TRBD1 (6 bases). Germline CDR1 and CDR2: SNHLY and FYNNEI. The V end lost 3 bases, the J end lost 6 bases, and 12 bases lay between the germline ends. The CDR3 contains 14 residues. DNA for the CDR3: TGTGCCAGCAGTGACAGGGTAGGGGGTCAGCCCCAGCATTTT. It is translated as CASSDRVGGQPQHF.

This sequence joins TRBV19 and TRBJ2-2; possibly TRBD1 for D (6 bases). The CDR3 extends over 16 amino acids. Germline assignment: CDR1 LNHDA and CDR2 SQIVND (reference sequence). V gave up 6 bases and J gave up 1 base, with 15 bases separating them. CDR3 in DNA: TGTGCCAGTAGCCCCCCAGGGACATTGAACACCGGGGAGCTGTTTTTT. Translating it yields CASSPPGTLNTGELFF.

This clone has only one observation. V is TRBV2 and J is TRBJ1-5; D might be TRBD1 (5 bases). V was trimmed by 8 bases and J by 2 bases, leaving 10 bases between them. CDR1 SNHLY and CDR2 FYNNEI come from the germline V gene. The CDR3 loop spans 13 amino acids. The CDR3 reads CASGGSGNQPQHF. Written as DNA, the CDR3 is TGTGCCAGCGGGGGGTCTGGCAATCAGCCCCAGCATTTT. Based on the CDR3 plus reference TRBV2 and TRBJ1-5, the full variable domain is EPEVTQTPSHQVTQMGQEVILRCVPISNHLYFYWYRQILGQKVEFLVSFYNNEISEKSEIFDDQFSVERPDGSNFTLKIRSTKLEDSAMYFCASGGSGNQPQHFGDGTRLSIL.

This chain joins TRBV3-1 (or the pseudogene TRBV3-2) and TRBJ2-3; 12 nucleotides align to TRBD2. CDR1 is LGHDT, CDR2 YNNKEL, per germline (reference sequence). The CDR3 is 17 amino acids. Germline trimming cut 0 bases from V and 5 bases from J; bases unmatched to any gene: 6. CDR3 sequence: CASSQETTSGGIDTQYF. The CDR3 region has the DNA TGTGCCAGCAGCCAAGAAACGACTAGCGGGGGAATAGATACGCAGTATTTT.

The chain links TRBV6-1 to TRBJ1-5; D gene ambiguous. The germline gives CDR1 MNHNS, CDR2 SASEGT. This CDR3 is 15 amino acids long. The V and J ends lost 3 bases and 4 bases respectively, with 13 bases between them. DNA for the CDR3: TGTGCCAGCAGTGAGGTGGGCCGGTCGAATCAGCCCCAGCATTTT. Encoded protein: CASSEVGRSNQPQHF.

J is TRBJ1-2 and V is TRBV3-1 (or the pseudogene TRBV3-2), with 7 bases aligning to TRBD1. The germline V gene has CDR1 LGHDT and CDR2 YNNKEL (reference sequence). The CDR3 length is 14 residues. J lost 7 bases, V lost 6 bases, and 11 bases had no gene match. In DNA form, the CDR3 reads TGTGCCAGCAGTCATCTGGACAGGAAATTTGGCTACACCTTC. Translated: CASSHLDRKFGYTF.

V and J are TRBV24-1 and TRBJ1-5, with D unresolved. The CDR3 has 14 residues. V gave up 4 bases and J gave up 5 bases, with 11 bases separating them. Per the germline V gene, CDR1 is KGHDR and CDR2 is SFDVKD. CDR3 loop: CATSDRQGDQPQHF. The CDR3 coding sequence is TGTGCCACCAGTGACCGACAAGGCGATCAGCCCCAGCATTTT.

The sample holds a few counts of this clone. The chain is built from TRBV5-5 and TRBJ1-6; 8 positions agree with TRBD1. In germline, CDR1 is SGHKS, CDR2 YYEKEE (reference sequence). The V gene end was trimmed by 3 bases and the J gene end by 8 bases; junction bases not matched to a gene: 13. This CDR3 spans 17 amino acids. The CDR3 nucleotides are TGTGCCAGCAGCTCCGGCGGGTCAGGGGGCGCTTATTCACCCCTCCACTTT. Translation: CASSSGGSGGAYSPLHF. The full variable domain, completed using reference TRBV5-5 and TRBJ1-6, is DAGVTQSPTHLIKTRGQQVTLRCSPISGHKSVSWYQQVLGQGPQFIFQYYEKEERGRGNFPDRFSARQFPNYSSELNVNALLLGDSALYLCASSSGGSGGAYSPLHFGNGTRLTVT.

This chain joins TRBV19 and TRBJ1-4; tentatively, D is TRBD1 (6 bases). Trimming cost V 7 bases and J 2 bases, with 14 bases left between them. Germline V lookup: CDR1 LNHDA, CDR2 SQIVND (reference sequence). The CDR3 contains 15 residues. CDR3 in amino acids: CASTMRQGTNEKLFF. For the CDR3, the DNA is TGTGCCAGTACCATGCGCCAGGGGACTAATGAAAAACTGTTTTTT.

The chain links TRBV2 to TRBJ1-5; D is possibly TRBD1 (6 bases). CDR1 and CDR2 (germline): SNHLY, FYNNEI. Trimming left V 4 bases short and J 8 bases short, with 6 bases between. The CDR3 covers 11 residues. The CDR3 bases are TGTGCCAGCAGTGCAGGGGAGCCCCAGCATTTT. Encoded protein: CASSAGEPQHF.

The chain has TRBV7-2 and TRBJ2-7; TRBD2 aligns across 15 bases. The CDR3 contains 16 residues. V was clipped by 4 bases and J by 7 bases; unmatched bases: 8. The germline V gene has CDR1 SGHTA and CDR2 FQGNSA. The CDR3 DNA sequence: TGTGCCAGCAGCTCGAGGACTAGCGGGGGGGCATCTGAGCAGTACTTC. Translating gives CASSSRTSGGASEQYF.

The chain carries TRBV28 and TRBJ2-7, with D possibly matching TRBD2 (5 bases). This CDR3 spans 14 amino acids. Germline V lookup: CDR1 MDHEN, CDR2 SYDVKM. V lost 6 bases and J lost 3, with 15 bases in between. The CDR3, as DNA: TGTGCCAGCAGCAGACCGGGGTCCCTCTACGAGCAGTACTTC. Translating it yields CASSRPGSLYEQYF.

V is TRBV4-2 and J is TRBJ1-1, with TRBD1 matching over 7 bases. CDR1 and CDR2 (germline): LGHNA, YNFKEQ. Unmatched junction bases numbered 5, after V lost 3 bases and J lost 1 base. CDR3 length: 15 amino acids. CDR3 region: CASSQEGQQNTEAFF. Here the CDR3 DNA reads TGTGCCAGCAGCCAGGAGGGACAGCAGAACACTGAAGCTTTCTTT.

This clone was seen only a few times. This chain connects TRBV9 to TRBJ1-2; 9 positions agree with TRBD1. The length of the CDR3 is 13 residues. V was pared by 4 bases and J by 4 bases, with 2 bases of the junction left unmatched. The germline V gene has CDR1 SGDLS and CDR2 YYNGEE. The CDR3 protein is CASSQGQGYGYTF. CDR3 DNA: TGTGCCAGCAGCCAGGGACAGGGCTATGGCTACACCTTC.

This clone was counted a few times. V is TRBV7-2 and J is TRBJ1-1; D not resolved. Germline values: CDR1 SGHTA, CDR2 FQGNSA. Between the trimmed V and J ends, which lost 10 bases and 0 bases, there was a span of 12 bases. This CDR3 comprises 13 residues. As DNA, the CDR3 is TGTGCCACCCAAATCGGGGTGAACACTGAAGCTTTCTTT. Its translation: CATQIGVNTEAFF.

The chain is built from TRBV5-4 and TRBJ2-7; D may be TRBD2 (5 bases). V was cut by 4 bases and J by 6 bases, with 17 bases left in between. The CDR3 extends over 14 amino acids. Germline V gene lookup returns CDR1 SGHNT and CDR2 YYREEE (reference sequence). For the CDR3, the DNA is TGTGCCAGCAGCCTAGACTACTCGCTTGGCGAGCAGTACTTC. Translating it yields CASSLDYSLGEQYF.

V and J are TRBV5-4 and TRBJ2-1, with 7 bases that match TRBD2. Looked up from germline, CDR1 is SGHNT and CDR2 is YYREEE (reference sequence). The CDR3 has 16 amino acids. The J segment lost 0 bases and the V segment lost 0 bases, leaving 3 bases of the junction unmatched. This CDR3 reads CASSLDGGSSYNEQFF. CDR3 in DNA: TGTGCCAGCAGCTTGGACGGCGGGAGCTCCTACAATGAGCAGTTCTTC.

V gene TRBV7-2 combines with J gene TRBJ1-2; maybe TRBD1 (5 bases). The CDR3 is 12 residues long. V gave up 2 bases and J gave up 8 bases, with 9 bases separating them. Germline values: CDR1 SGHTA, CDR2 FQGNSA. The CDR3 DNA sequence: TGTGCCAGCAGCTTAAACAGGAGAGGCTACACCTTC. It specifies CASSLNRRGYTF.

The genes are TRBV6-5 and TRBJ2-2, with unresolved D. Trimming took 0 bases from V and 0 from J, leaving 8 bases between them. Germline-derived CDR1 and CDR2 are MNHEY and SVGAGI. The CDR3 consists of 16 residues. CDR3: CASSYSWQPNTGELFF. CDR3 coding DNA: TGTGCCAGCAGTTACTCGTGGCAACCGAACACCGGGGAGCTGTTTTTT.

The rearrangement uses TRBV6-5 and TRBJ1-5; D uncertain. V lost 5 bases and J 5 bases, leaving 4 bases between the germline ends. CDR3 length: 11 amino acids. CDR1 and CDR2 from the germline V gene are MNHEY and SVGAGI. The CDR3 is CASSQYQPQHF. CDR3 DNA: TGTGCCAGCAGTCAATATCAGCCCCAGCATTTT.

The rearrangement uses TRBV5-1 and TRBJ2-5, with 7 bases lining up with TRBD1. The CDR3 runs to 14 residues. V trimming: 1 base; J trimming: 5 bases; junction bases outside the gene matches: 5. Looked up from germline, CDR1 is SGHRS and CDR2 is YFSETQ. The CDR3 sequence is CASSLKGGRETQYF. CDR3 coding DNA: TGCGCCAGCAGCTTGAAAGGGGGCAGGGAGACCCAGTACTTC.